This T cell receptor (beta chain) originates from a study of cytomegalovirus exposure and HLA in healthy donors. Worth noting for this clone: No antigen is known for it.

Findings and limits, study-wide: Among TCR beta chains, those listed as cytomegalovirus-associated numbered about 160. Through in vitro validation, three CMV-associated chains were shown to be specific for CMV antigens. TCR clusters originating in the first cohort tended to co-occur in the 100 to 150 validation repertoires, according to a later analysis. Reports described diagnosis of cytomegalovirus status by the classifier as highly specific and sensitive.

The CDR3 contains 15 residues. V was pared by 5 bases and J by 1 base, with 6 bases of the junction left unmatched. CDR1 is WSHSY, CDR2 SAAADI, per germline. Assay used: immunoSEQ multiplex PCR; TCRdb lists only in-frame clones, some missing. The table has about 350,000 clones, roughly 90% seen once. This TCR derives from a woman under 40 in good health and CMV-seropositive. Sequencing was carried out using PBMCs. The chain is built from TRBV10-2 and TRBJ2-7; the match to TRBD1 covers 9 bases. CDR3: CASSPPGTGSYEQYF. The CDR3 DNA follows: TGCGCCAGCAGTCCACCCGGGACAGGGTCCTACGAGCAGTACTTC.